A selection of T cell receptor beta chains follows, all from one sample in a study of blood T cell repertoires in COVID-19. Sequencing was performed with immunoSEQ multiplex PCR; in TCRdb, only in-frame clones are kept and a portion is missing. The data show some 120,000 clones, around 85% seen once. Input material: peripheral blood. The receptors shown here come from a man aged 55 to 69 with acute or convalescent COVID-19. CDR3s include the opening cysteine and the closing phenylalanine or tryptophan. D genes are given only for firm matches. Size tells how often a clone was seen (once, few, many) or the class of an expanded clone, and some rows leave it out.

d_call	v_call	j_call	clone_size	cdr3_nt	cdr3_aa
TRBD2	TRBV12-3/TRBV12-4	TRBJ2-1	-	TGTGCCAGCAGTTGGACTAGAAAAAATGAGCAGTTCTTC	CASSWTRKNEQFF
-	TRBV12-3/TRBV12-4	TRBJ1-1	once	TGTGCCAGCAGTTTGGGGAGGGGGGCTGAAGCTTTCTTT	CASSLGRGAEAFF
-	TRBV27	TRBJ1-6	few	TGTGCCAGCAGTTTTGGAGGGGAGTACTCACCCCTCCACTTT	CASSFGGEYSPLHF
-	TRBV19	TRBJ2-1	-	TGTGCCAGTAGTTTCGACAGGAATGAGCAGTTCTTC	CASSFDRNEQFF
TRBD1	TRBV10-1	TRBJ2-1	few	TGCGCCAGCAGTGACCTCGGACAGGGGGCGAATGAGCAGTTCTTC	CASSDLGQGANEQFF
-	TRBV15	TRBJ2-2	-	TGTGCCACCCATGACAGGAACACCGGGGAGCTGTTTTTT	CATHDRNTGELFF
TRBD2	TRBV6-5	TRBJ2-1	-	TGTGCCAGCAGTTACGGGACTAGCGGAGGAAATGAGCAGTTCTTC	CASSYGTSGGNEQFF
TRBD2	TRBV6-5	TRBJ2-1	once	TGTGCCACTACCGGGACTAGCGATTACAATGAGCAGTTCTTC	CATTGTSDYNEQFF
TRBD1	TRBV12-5	TRBJ2-2	-	TGTGCTAGTGGTTCGACAGGGGGCGACACCGGGGAGCTGTTTTTT	CASGSTGGDTGELFF
TRBD1	TRBV6-5	TRBJ1-5	-	TGTGCCAGCAGCCTAGTCGGGACAGGGTCGCAGCCCCAGCATTTT	CASSLVGTGSQPQHF
-	TRBV28	TRBJ1-2	-	TGTGCCAGCAGTCCCGTGCGAGCGGATAACTATGGCTACACCTTC	CASSPVRADNYGYTF
-	TRBV7-3	TRBJ2-3	-	TGTGCCAGCAGCCCTGGGGCCACAGATACGCAGTATTTT	CASSPGATDTQYF
TRBD1	TRBV11-2	TRBJ1-1	-	TGTGCCAGCAGCTTAGATTGGGACAGGGAGGATGAAGCTTTCTTT	CASSLDWDREDEAFF
-	TRBV6-1	TRBJ2-3	-	TGTGCCAGCAGTGAAACAGCGGTCACAGATACGCAGTATTTT	CASSETAVTDTQYF
TRBD2	TRBV7-2	TRBJ2-5	-	TGTGCCAGCAGCCTCGGACTAGCGGGAGAACAAGAGACCCAGTACTTC	CASSLGLAGEQETQYF
-	TRBV7-3	TRBJ2-3	-	TGTGCCAGCAGCTTAGAGCTGACGGGGATGAAGTATTTT	CASSLELTGMKYF
-	TRBV20-1	TRBJ1-1	few	TGCAGTGCTAGGGCAATCACTGAAGCTTTCTTT	CSARAITEAFF
TRBD2	TRBV19	TRBJ2-7	few	TGTGCCAGTAGTTTTCAGCGACTAGCGGGATTATACGAGCAGTACTTC	CASSFQRLAGLYEQYF
-	TRBV28	TRBJ2-3	few	TGTGCCCTGGGGGGCGGGAGAGATACGCAGTATTTT	CALGGGRDTQYF
TRBD2	TRBV19	TRBJ2-7	few	TGTGCCATCGCGGGGGATCCCATCAGGTACTTC	CAIAGDPIRYF
TRBD2	TRBV30	TRBJ2-1	-	TGTGCCTGGAGGGTAGCGGGAGGGCCAGATGAGCAGTTCTTC	CAWRVAGGPDEQFF
TRBD2	TRBV7-3	TRBJ2-7	-	TGTGCCAGCAGCCTCCGGGACTACCCATACGAGCAGTACTTC	CASSLRDYPYEQYF
TRBD1	TRBV27	TRBJ1-5	few	TGTGCCAGCGGCACCGGGGACAGGGGTAGGCCCCAGCATTTT	CASGTGDRGRPQHF
TRBD1	TRBV7-9	TRBJ2-5	-	TGTGCCAGCAGCTTTTATTCGGGACAGGGTGGGGAGACCCAGTACTTC	CASSFYSGQGGETQYF
-	TRBV2	TRBJ2-7	-	TGTGCCAGTAGTGTGGGGGGAGGAAGCTCCTACGAGCAGTACTTC	CASSVGGGSSYEQYF
TRBD2	TRBV7-2	TRBJ2-1	-	TGTGCCAGCATTTTAAGGAGTCGGGGGGGCAATGAGCAGTTCTTC	CASILRSRGGNEQFF
-	TRBV28	TRBJ1-4	once	TGTGCCAGCAGTTTCGCAGGGGCAACTAATGAAAAACTGTTTTTT	CASSFAGATNEKLFF
TRBD1	TRBV24-1	TRBJ2-6	-	TGTGCCACCAGTGACAGCGACAGGGCTGGGGCCAACGTCCTGACTTTC	CATSDSDRAGANVLTF
-	TRBV19	TRBJ1-5	-	TGTGCCAGTAGTATGGTACGGGTTTTAAGCAATCAGCCCCAGCATTTT	CASSMVRVLSNQPQHF
-	TRBV2	TRBJ2-7	-	TGTGCCAGCAAACAGGGACCCTACGAGCAGTACTTC	CASKQGPYEQYF
TRBD1	TRBV29-1	TRBJ2-3	-	TGCAGCGTTAGACAGGGAGAAGATACGCAGTATTTT	CSVRQGEDTQYF
-	TRBV6-1	TRBJ1-2	-	TGTGCCAGCAGTGACAGGGGCGAAGCTAACTATGGCTACACCTTC	CASSDRGEANYGYTF
TRBD2	TRBV18	TRBJ2-5	-	TGTGCCAGCTCACCACTGGCAGCGGGAGGCCACCAAGAGACCCAGTACTTC	CASSPLAAGGHQETQYF
-	TRBV27	TRBJ2-1	once	TGTGCCAGCAGTTTATCCGTCGGCAGGGGGGACAATGAGCAGTTCTTC	CASSLSVGRGDNEQFF
TRBD2	TRBV6-5	TRBJ2-5	few	TGTGCCAGCAGCCTAAGCGGGGGGTACCAAGAGACCCAGTACTTC	CASSLSGGYQETQYF
-	TRBV29-1	TRBJ1-3	-	TGCAGCGTTTGGGGGTTAGGGGGTTCTGGAAACACCATATATTTT	CSVWGLGGSGNTIYF
-	TRBV19	TRBJ2-7	many	TGTGCCACTTCAGGGGGGAGCTCCTACGAGCAGTACTTC	CATSGGSSYEQYF